These 9 T cell receptor beta chains were sequenced from one sample in a study of circulating and synovial CD4+ cells in juvenile arthritis. TCRdb's table, derived via immunoSEQ multiplex PCR, lists solely in-frame clones and lacks some. The sample records some 15,000 clones, around nine tenths being singletons. The sequencing sample was made of CD4+ T cells from blood. These receptors all come from a human donor with juvenile idiopathic arthritis.

This clone showed up just once. This rearrangement joins TRBV29-1 to TRBJ1-2; TRBD1 agrees at 9 bases. Germline assignment: CDR1 SQVTM and CDR2 ANQGSEA. The CDR3 runs to 12 residues. V lost 6 bases to trimming and J lost 8 bases; unmatched junction nucleotides: 7. This CDR3 reads CSVRDRDNGYTF. In DNA form, the CDR3 reads TGCAGCGTGCGGGACAGGGATAACGGCTACACCTTC.

The V gene is TRBV2, the J gene TRBJ1-6, with D hard to call. Trimming left V 5 bases short and J 0 bases short, with 11 bases between. CDR1 and CDR2 (germline): SNHLY, FYNNEI. There are 16 residues in the CDR3. As DNA, the CDR3 is TGTGCCAGCAGTCTTACCCACAGCTCCTATAATTCACCCCTCCACTTT. Residues: CASSLTHSSYNSPLHF.

The chain links TRBV29-1 to TRBJ1-1; no clear D gene. The V and J ends lost 0 bases and 0 bases respectively, with 5 bases between them. The germline V gene encodes CDR1 SQVTM and CDR2 ANQGSEA. The CDR3 extends over 13 amino acids. The CDR3: CSVEERMNTEAFF. The CDR3 DNA reads TGCAGCGTTGAAGAGAGAATGAACACTGAAGCTTTCTTT.

The V and J genes are TRBV5-4 and TRBJ2-7; 7 nucleotides agree with TRBD1. With 3 bases clipped from V and 5 bases from J, the junction kept 11 bases outside the gene matches. Looked up from germline, CDR1 is SGHNT and CDR2 is YYREEE (reference sequence). This CDR3 is built from 15 residues. CDR3 bases: TGTGCCAGCAGCTCCCGGACAGGACCTCCCCACGAGCAGTACTTC. This encodes CASSSRTGPPHEQYF.

The rearrangement uses TRBV5-1 and TRBJ2-5; 7 bases map to TRBD1. After removal of 0 bases from V and 2 bases from J, the junction contained 10 bases not matched to a gene. Looked up from germline, CDR1 is SGHRS and CDR2 is YFSETQ. The CDR3 totals 17 residues. CDR3 protein: CASSLGWGQRVQETQYF. The DNA of the CDR3 is TGCGCCAGCAGCTTGGGGTGGGGACAGCGCGTTCAAGAGACCCAGTACTTC. The full variable domain, its missing parts supplied by reference TRBV5-1 and TRBJ2-5, is KAGVTQTPRYLIKTRGQQVTLSCSPISGHRSVSWYQQTPGQGLQFLFEYFSETQRNKGNFPGRFSGRQFSNSRSEMNVSTLELGDSALYLCASSLGWGQRVQETQYFGPGTRLLVL.

This rearrangement joins TRBV7-2 to TRBJ2-5; 13 bases agree with TRBD2. The trim removed 3 bases at V and 5 bases at J, leaving 3 bases unmatched. This CDR3 is built from 15 residues. Germline assignment: CDR1 SGHTA and CDR2 FQGNSA. Written as DNA, the CDR3 is TGTGCCAGCAGCTTCGGACTAGCGGGGGTGGAGACCCAGTACTTC. The encoded protein is CASSFGLAGVETQYF.

V usage is TRBV4-3 and J usage is TRBJ2-3, with 9 bases fitting TRBD2. Trimming at V came to 0 bases and at J to 1 base, leaving 2 bases not matched to a gene. There are 16 residues in the CDR3. Germline lookup yields CDR1 LGHNA and CDR2 YSLEER. The CDR3 region has the DNA TGCGCCAGCAGCCAAGATCCTAGCGGGGGCACAGATACGCAGTATTTT. It is translated as CASSQDPSGGTDTQYF.

The table lists this clone with a count of one. V and J are TRBV7-6 and TRBJ2-5; TRBD1 aligns across 7 bases. The better agreement between TRBJ2-7 and the DNA end casts doubt on the J call. The germline gives CDR1 SGHVS, CDR2 FNYEAQ. The CDR3 contains 15 residues. DNA for the CDR3: TGTGCCAGCAGCCAAGCCTACAGGGGCACCTACGAGCAGTACTTC. This translates into CASSQAYRGTYEQYF.

A few counts support this clone. The chain uses TRBV7-2 and TRBJ2-7; D is possibly TRBD1 (6 bases). V dropped 4 bases and J dropped 7 bases, with 23 bases sitting between them. CDR1 is SGHTA, CDR2 FQGNSA, per germline. This CDR3 contains 16 residues. The CDR3 here is CASSSTTQGLPGEQYF. Here the CDR3 DNA reads TGTGCCAGCAGCTCAACCACTCAGGGGCTCCCCGGGGAGCAGTACTTC.